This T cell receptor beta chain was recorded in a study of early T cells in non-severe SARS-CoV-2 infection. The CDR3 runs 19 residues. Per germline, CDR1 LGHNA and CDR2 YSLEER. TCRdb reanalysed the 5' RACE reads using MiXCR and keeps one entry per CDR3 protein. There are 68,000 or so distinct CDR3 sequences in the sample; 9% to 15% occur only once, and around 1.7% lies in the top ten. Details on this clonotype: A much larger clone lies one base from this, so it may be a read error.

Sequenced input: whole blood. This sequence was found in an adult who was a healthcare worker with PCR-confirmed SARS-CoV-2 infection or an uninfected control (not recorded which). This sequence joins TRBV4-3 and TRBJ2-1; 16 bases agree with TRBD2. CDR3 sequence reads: CASRQAGTSGGAGIYEQFF. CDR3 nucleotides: TGCGCCAGCAGGCAAGCAGGGACTAGCGGGGGGGCCGGGATATATGAGCAGTTCTTC.